The TCR beta chain described here comes from a study of blood T cell repertoires in COVID-19 (dated by TCRdb to 2020 to 2021). Background for the entire study: Samples covering the acute and convalescent phases of COVID-19 were provided by collaborators in the United States, Italy and Spain. The repertoires were made available in a free public database intended to serve as a resource for research on the immune response to SARS-CoV-2. The prospective study material was composed of cDNA or gDNA derived from T cells, B-cell-depleted T cells, or PBMCs. Sample metadata almost always included a de-identified subject ID, COVID-19 status, age in years and sex. Where available, HLA class I and class II types were obtained from metadata supplied by the sample provider rather than from assay-based typing. The dataset comprised deeply sampled blood TCRbeta repertoires from subjects exposed to, actively infected with, or recovered from COVID-19. The samples were drawn from two sources: the first 160 participants of the ongoing ImmuneRACE study, and some 1,300 subjects contributed by 6 global collaborators.

As for this clone: There is no known antigen for this receptor. Per-nucleotide qualities are absent, and no much larger clonotype sits a single base away.

TCRbeta CDR3 regions were amplified from genomic DNA using the immunoSEQ Assay, a bias-controlled multiplex PCR. The paper's processing steps were these. Nucleated cell counts per sample were estimated from amplification of reference gene primers within the assay. To quantify the absolute abundance of each unique TCRbeta CDR3 rearrangement, sequence reads were collapsed and filtered. For each sample, productive Simpson clonality was calculated by taking the square root of Simpson's diversity index across productive rearrangements. TCRdb mirrors the immuneACCESS table, restricted to in-frame sequences. Some clones are absent from its copies; in checked studies, under half trace to an unresolved V gene, and the reason for the others is unknown. For V, J and clone size, that table is used; D and trimming come from the DNA. This sample is represented by around 170,000 clones; 80% of them were singletons. The ten most abundant clones make up about 6.8% of the sample.

The germline V gene gives CDR1 as SGHTA and CDR2 as FQGNSA. The CDR3 goes from the cysteine to the phenylalanine over 14 residues. Kept here is only the CDR3 DNA, which spans 42 bases and is read in frame from base 1. The V end loses 5 bases and the J end loses 4 bases, and a stretch of 14 bases separates them. Overall study results and their limits: Clinical and demographic metadata were provided uncurated, with the amount varying by source and participant.

Whole blood was collected in K2EDTA tubes by collaborating institutions according to the institutions' own protocols. For TCRbeta analysis, collaborators shipped samples in one of three forms: frozen whole blood, isolated PBMCs, or DNA extracted from either of those sample types. This TCR was recovered from a man in his 70s with active or convalescent COVID-19. The sequence links TRBV7-2 to TRBJ1-2; TRBD1 is a possible D gene, resting on 6 matching bases. The specimen was peripheral blood. The nucleotides are TGTGCCAGCAGCCCAAGAGGGGGTATCTATGGCTACACCTTC. Translated, it reads CASSPRGGIYGYTF.